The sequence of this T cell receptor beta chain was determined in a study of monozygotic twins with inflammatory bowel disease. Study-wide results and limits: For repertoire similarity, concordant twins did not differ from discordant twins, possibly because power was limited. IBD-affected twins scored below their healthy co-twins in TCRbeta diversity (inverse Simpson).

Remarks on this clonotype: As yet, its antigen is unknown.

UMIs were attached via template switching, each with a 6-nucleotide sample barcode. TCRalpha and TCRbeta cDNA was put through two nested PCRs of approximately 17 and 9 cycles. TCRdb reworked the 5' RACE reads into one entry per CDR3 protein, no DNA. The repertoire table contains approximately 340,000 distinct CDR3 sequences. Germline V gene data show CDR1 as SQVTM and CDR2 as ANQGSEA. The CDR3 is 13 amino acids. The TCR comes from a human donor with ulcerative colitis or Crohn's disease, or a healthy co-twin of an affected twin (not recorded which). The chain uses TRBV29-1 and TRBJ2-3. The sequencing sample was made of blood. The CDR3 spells CSVEGVRTDTQYF.